This T cell receptor (beta chain) was captured by sequencing in a study of cytomegalovirus exposure and HLA in healthy donors. Overall study context: A preliminary data release comprised around 85 million unique TCRs obtained from HLA-typed donors.

The PCR had 60 Vbeta and 13 Jbeta primers. Only in-frame clones appear in the TCRdb table, and some are missing; sequencing was by immunoSEQ multiplex PCR. The sample has about 170,000 clones, approximately 78% seen once. The study, taken as a whole, reports: TCR beta chain V- and J-gene trimming was linked, in a later analysis, to a missense variant in DCLRE1C. HLA-A and HLA-B allele assignments for most subjects were reportedly predicted accurately using TCR beta sequences. Fewer N-insertions (relative to the 666-donor mean) were reportedly seen in an Asian-associated ancestry cluster in a later analysis.

Points on this clone: Its specificity is not known.

The CDR3 contains 13 residues. Trimming took 5 bases from V and 3 from J, leaving 8 bases between them. The germline V gene has CDR1 LGHNA and CDR2 YSLEER. The source of this sequence is a woman between 18 and 29 years old in good health and CMV-seronegative. The sample consisted of PBMCs. The rearrangement uses TRBV4-3 and TRBJ2-1; D is undetermined. The CDR3 region is CASSTQDYNEQFF. CDR3 nucleotides: TGCGCCAGCAGCACGCAGGACTACAATGAGCAGTTCTTC.